This T cell receptor beta chain appears in the sequencing data of a study of regulatory T cells in long-lasting Graves disease. Study-level findings and limits: When disease was persistent, TRBV28, TRBJ1-2 and TRBJ2-5 were the favored segments. It was possible that the small sample size reduced accuracy. Relative to newly diagnosed Graves' patients, persistent ones had lower TCR diversity.

As to this clonotype: Its target is not known. This sequence may be a read error, since a much larger clone differs from it by one base.

The CDR3 totals 14 residues. Time point specified: newly diagnosed GD, antithyroid drugs for less than 3 months. RNA extracted from PBMCs served as the sequencing template. With iRepertoire HTBI primers and Arm-PCR of CDR3 regions, TCR beta libraries were built. TCRdb re-derived calls from the multiplex PCR reads in MiXCR, one entry per CDR3 protein. The sample has 300,000 to 400,000 distinct CDR3 sequences; roughly 15% are singletons. This specimen was peripheral blood mononuclear cells (PBMCs), taken at new diagnosis, from a patient treated with antithyroid drugs. The J gene is TRBJ2-1, the V gene TRBV12-3 or TRBV12-4; TRBD2 is a possible D gene (6 bases). The sequence was obtained from a female donor with Graves disease. The CDR3 DNA follows: TGTGCCGGCAGTTCCCCCGGGACTCCCAATGAGCAGTTCTTC. It yields the protein CAGSSPGTPNEQFF.